The 15 T cell receptor beta chains given below trace back to one sample, sequenced in a study of cytomegalovirus exposure and HLA in healthy donors. The method was immunoSEQ multiplex PCR; TCRdb's version includes in-frame clones alone and lacks a portion of them. The sample lists tens of thousands of clones, just over 95% occurring once. The specimen sequenced was PBMCs. The receptors derive from a woman aged 18-29 years in good health and CMV-seropositive.

With regard to this clone: At one of its ends the junction is not consistent with the germline gene, which may arise from a read error. The V gene is TRBV28, the J gene TRBJ2-5, with D possibly TRBD2 on 5 matching bases. The germline CDR1 and CDR2 sequences are MDHEN and SYDVKM. The CDR3 length is 10 residues. The CDR3 sequence: CASMGEAQYF. The CDR3 DNA sequence: TGTGCCAGTATGGGAGAGGCCCAGTACTTC.

This chain links TRBV18 with TRBJ1-1; tentative D call: TRBD1 (6 bases). Trimming took off 3 bases at V and 1 base at J, with 18 bases between the two ends. This CDR3 is built from 17 residues. Germline V gene sequence: CDR1 KGHSH, CDR2 LQKENI. The CDR3 loop reads CASSPLTGMEKNTEAFF. The CDR3 DNA is TGTGCCAGCTCACCCCTTACAGGGATGGAGAAGAACACTGAAGCTTTCTTT.

The CDR3 is CASSYRGNQPQHF. DNA for the CDR3: TGTGCCAGCAGTTACAGGGGAAATCAGCCCCAGCATTTT. The chain recombines TRBV27 with TRBJ1-5; 7 nucleotides agree with TRBD1. V lost 4 bases, J lost 4 bases, and 1 base stayed unmatched. The germline CDR1 and CDR2 sequences are MNHEY and SMNVEV (reference sequence). This CDR3 comprises 13 residues.

DNA for the CDR3: TGCGCCAGCAGGCCCGGGACTAGCGGTATTACGACCCAGTACTTC. As protein: CASRPGTSGITTQYF. The V and J genes are TRBV4-3 and TRBJ2-5, with TRBD2 identical over 11 bases. The CDR3 runs to 15 residues. The germline CDR1 and CDR2 sequences are LGHNA and YSLEER. V shed 6 bases and J 7 bases; nucleotides not matched to a gene: 10.

The chain recombines TRBV30 with TRBJ2-1; 9 bases are shared with TRBD2. With 5 bases clipped from V and 0 bases from J, the junction kept 2 bases outside the gene matches. This CDR3 contains 14 residues. Per germline, CDR1 GTSNPN and CDR2 SVGIG (reference sequence). This CDR3 reads CAWGSGSSYNEQFF. CDR3 in DNA: TGTGCCTGGGGTAGCGGGAGCTCCTACAATGAGCAGTTCTTC. Supplemented by reference TRBV30 and TRBJ2-1, the full variable domain reads SQTIHQWPATLVQPVGSPLSLECTVEGTSNPNLYWYRQAAGRGLQLLFYSVGIGQISSEVPQNLSASRPQDRQFILSSKKLLLSDSGFYLCAWGSGSSYNEQFFGPGTRLTVL.

The rearrangement joins TRBV27 to TRBJ2-1, with 12 bases identical to TRBD2. This CDR3 is built from 14 residues. Trimming removed 4 bases from V and 12 bases from J; junction bases left unmatched: 7. Germline V CDR1 and CDR2: MNHEY, SMNVEV (reference sequence). CDR3 protein: CASSWLAGGEGQFF. DNA of the CDR3: TGTGCCAGCAGTTGGCTAGCGGGGGGGGAGGGGCAGTTCTTC.

The chain employs TRBV5-1 and TRBJ2-7; TRBD1 matches at 9 bases. The CDR3 runs to 16 residues. Germline V gives CDR1 SGHRS, CDR2 YFSETQ. V lost 0 bases to trimming and J lost 0 bases; unmatched junction nucleotides: 4. As DNA, the CDR3 is TGCGCCAGCAGCTTGGACGGGACAGGGAACTCCTACGAGCAGTACTTC. Amino acids: CASSLDGTGNSYEQYF.

V gene TRBV30 combines with J gene TRBJ2-7; 9 nucleotides agree with TRBD2. The CDR3 has 12 amino acids. Germline trimming cut 7 bases from V and 1 base from J; bases unmatched to any gene: 2. Looked up from germline, CDR1 is GTSNPN and CDR2 is SVGIG (reference sequence). As DNA, the CDR3 is TGTGCCTTTCTAGCGGGATCCTACGAGCAGTACTTC. Translation: CAFLAGSYEQYF. The entire variable domain, with the rest obtained from reference TRBV30 and TRBJ2-7, is as follows: SQTIHQWPATLVQPVGSPLSLECTVEGTSNPNLYWYRQAAGRGLQLLFYSVGIGQISSEVPQNLSASRPQDRQFILSSKKLLLSDSGFYLCAFLAGSYEQYFGPGTRLTVT.

This clone appeared a single time. This chain uses TRBV19 with TRBJ2-2; D not certain. The CDR3 length is 14 residues. Trimming took off 7 bases at V and 1 base at J, with 10 bases between the two ends. Germline CDR1 is LNHDA and CDR2 is SQIVND (reference sequence). The CDR3 DNA reads TGTGCCAGTACGCCTGGCCTGAACACCGGGGAGCTGTTTTTT. The encoded protein is CASTPGLNTGELFF.

The V gene is TRBV5-6, the J gene TRBJ1-5; possible D gene TRBD1, 5 bases. CDR3 length equals 14 residues. V was shortened by 5 bases and J by 4 bases, with 13 bases between the two germline ends. Germline values: CDR1 SGHDT, CDR2 YYEEEE. This chain's CDR3 is CASSRRGLNQPQHF. The CDR3 bases are TGTGCCAGCAGTCGAAGGGGTTTAAATCAGCCCCAGCATTTT.

The chain is built from TRBV23-1 and TRBJ2-5; D not certain. TRBV23-1 is classed as an ORF, of uncertain function. The CDR3 sequence is 13 residues long. Deletions cut 6 bases from V and 5 bases from J, with 13 bases between. CDR3 amino acids: CASSPRVPETQYF. CDR3 in DNA: TGCGCCAGCAGCCCCCGCGTACCGGAGACCCAGTACTTC.

This clone was detected a few times. The V and J genes are TRBV10-3 and TRBJ2-7; TRBD2 agrees at 8 bases. There are 14 residues in the CDR3. V lost 6 bases and J lost 3; bases outside the gene matches: 7. Germline CDR1 and CDR2: ENHRY and SYGVKD. The CDR3 DNA reads TGTGCCATCAGGAGTAGCGGGACGCGCTACGAGCAGTACTTC. It encodes CAIRSSGTRYEQYF.

The chain has TRBV7-9 and TRBJ2-3; 9 nucleotides agree with TRBD2. The CDR3 has 15 residues. Germline CDR1 and CDR2: SEHNR and FQNEAQ (reference sequence). J was trimmed by 6 bases and V by 3 bases; bases with no gene match: 7. The chain's CDR3 is CASSLVGTSSDTQYF. As DNA, the CDR3 is TGTGCCAGCAGCTTGGTAGGGACTAGCTCGGATACGCAGTATTTT.

This rearrangement joins TRBV7-9 to TRBJ2-2; a possible D gene is TRBD1 (6 bases). The CDR3 totals 16 residues. The V gene lost 5 bases and the J gene lost 1 base, with 14 bases spanning the gap. CDR1 is SEHNR and CDR2 is FQNEAQ in the germline V gene (reference sequence). As DNA, the CDR3 is TGTGCCAGCAGCCAAGCAACAGGGCTGAACACCGGGGAGCTGTTTTTT. As protein: CASSQATGLNTGELFF.

The V call is TRBV30, the J call TRBJ2-1; 8 bases map to TRBD1. After removal of 1 base from V and 1 base from J, the junction contained 6 bases not matched to a gene. The germline CDR1 and CDR2 sequences are GTSNPN and SVGIG (reference sequence). The CDR3 is made up of 16 amino acids. The CDR3 here is CAWSANRGFSYNEQFF. CDR3 DNA: TGTGCCTGGAGTGCAAACAGGGGGTTTTCCTACAATGAGCAGTTCTTC. The full variable domain, with the rest looked up from reference TRBV30 and TRBJ2-1, is SQTIHQWPATLVQPVGSPLSLECTVEGTSNPNLYWYRQAAGRGLQLLFYSVGIGQISSEVPQNLSASRPQDRQFILSSKKLLLSDSGFYLCAWSANRGFSYNEQFFGPGTRLTVL.